This T cell receptor (beta chain) came from a study of blood T cell repertoires in COVID-19. About the study: Both acute and convalescent COVID-19 samples were obtained from the United States, Italy and Spain. Sources were T cells, B-cell-depleted T cells, or PBMCs; the material itself was cDNA or gDNA.

The CDR3 loop spans 16 amino acids. Germline V gene lookup returns CDR1 SEHNR and CDR2 FQNEAQ (reference sequence). The ends lost 4 bases at V and 0 bases at J; junction bases unmatched: 8. Clones were read by immunoSEQ multiplex PCR, and TCRdb kept only the in-frame ones, dropping some. Here the sample spans roughly 8,700 clones, about 88% being singletons. The TCR sequence derives from a human donor with active COVID-19. The donor label of this sample is uncertain. V usage is TRBV7-9 and J usage is TRBJ2-7; TRBD1 matches 8 bases. Sequenced input: peripheral blood. CDR3 in DNA: TGTGCCAGCAGCTACCGAGGGCAGGGGGCCTCCTACGAGCAGTACTTC. Translating it yields CASSYRGQGASYEQYF. The variable domain in full, with the rest retrieved from reference TRBV7-9 and TRBJ2-7, is DTGVSQNPRHKITKRGQNVTFRCDPISEHNRLYWYRQTLGQGPEFLTYFQNEAQLEKSRLLSDRFSAERPKGSFSTLEIQRTEQGDSAMYLCASSYRGQGASYEQYFGPGTRLTVT.